This T cell receptor (beta chain) was recovered during a study of metastatic and nonmetastatic thyroid tumors. Findings and limits, study-wide: Malignant thyroid tumors reportedly exceeded benign nodules significantly in TCR beta diversity, with the difference appearing in blood and tumor.

No patient received treatment before thyroid surgery. This clone was detected only a few times. What it binds is not known. TCRdb re-called clones from the PCR reads using MiXCR. Of over 15,000 clones listed, over 20% were seen once; the top ten hold 12%. This sequence was found in a female donor with papillary thyroid cancer or a benign thyroid nodule (not recorded which). Some clones in this sample may be carry-over from other donors' samples. The source material was tumor tissue.

The CDR3 here is CASSRNRGYEQYF. The CDR3 nucleotides read TGTGCCAGCAGTAGGAACAGGGGCTACGAGCAGTACTTC. J is TRBJ2-7 and V is TRBV12-3 or TRBV12-4; TRBD1 matches 7 bases. This CDR3 spans 13 amino acids. The V gene end was trimmed by 5 bases and the J gene end by 3 bases; junction bases not matched to a gene: 4.